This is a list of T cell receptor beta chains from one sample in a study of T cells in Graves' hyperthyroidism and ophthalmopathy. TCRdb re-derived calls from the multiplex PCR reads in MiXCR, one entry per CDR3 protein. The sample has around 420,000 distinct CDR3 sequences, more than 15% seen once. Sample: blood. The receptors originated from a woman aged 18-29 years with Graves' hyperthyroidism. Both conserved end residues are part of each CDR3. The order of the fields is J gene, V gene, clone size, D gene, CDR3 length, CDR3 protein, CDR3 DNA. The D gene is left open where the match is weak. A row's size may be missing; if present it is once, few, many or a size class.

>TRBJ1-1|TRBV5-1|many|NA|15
CASRESQVTGTEAFF
TGCGCCAGCAGGGAGTCACAGGTCACGGGAACTGAAGCTTTCTTT
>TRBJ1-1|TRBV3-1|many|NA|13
CASRPQENTEAFF
TGTGCCAGCAGACCTCAGGAGAACACTGAAGCTTTCTTT
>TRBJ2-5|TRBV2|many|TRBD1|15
CASSEGETGGETQYF
TGTGCCAGCAGTGAGGGGGAGACAGGGGGCGAGACCCAGTACTTC
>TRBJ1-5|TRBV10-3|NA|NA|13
CANAARGNQPQHF
TGTGCCAACGCGGCGCGGGGAAATCAGCCCCAGCATTTT
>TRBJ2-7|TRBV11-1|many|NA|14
CASSWAGGLYEQYF
TGTGCCAGCTCCTGGGCCGGGGGACTTTACGAGCAGTACTTC
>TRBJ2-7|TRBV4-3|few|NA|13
CASSQAQGYEQYF
TGCGCCAGCAGCCAAGCTCAGGGATACGAGCAGTACTTC
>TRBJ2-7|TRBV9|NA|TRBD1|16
CASSVTGESVSYEQYF
TGTGCCAGCAGCGTAACAGGGGAGAGCGTTTCCTACGAGCAGTACTTC
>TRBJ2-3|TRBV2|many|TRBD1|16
CASSAQGARFTDTQYF
TGTGCCAGCAGTGCACAGGGGGCCAGATTCACAGATACGCAGTATTTT
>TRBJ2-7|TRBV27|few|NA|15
CASSPTGVGGNEQYF
TGTGCCAGCAGTCCCACGGGGGTTGGCGGTAACGAGCAGTACTTC
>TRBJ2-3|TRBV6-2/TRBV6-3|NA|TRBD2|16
CASSDSSGGSTDTQYF
TGTGCCAGCAGTGACTCTAGCGGGGGGAGCACAGATACGCAGTATTTT
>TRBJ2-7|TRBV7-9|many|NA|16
CASSPSSGTEFYEQYF
TGTGCCAGCAGCCCCTCGTCCGGGACTGAGTTCTACGAGCAGTACTTC
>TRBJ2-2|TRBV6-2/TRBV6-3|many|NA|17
CASSYRLGDPNTGELFF
TGTGCCAGCAGTTACCGTTTGGGGGACCCGAACACCGGGGAGCTGTTTTTT
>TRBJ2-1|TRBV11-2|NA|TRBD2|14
CASSLGTSGRRQFF
TGTGCCAGCAGCTTGGGGACTAGCGGGAGGAGGCAGTTCTTC
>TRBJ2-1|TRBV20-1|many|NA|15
CSARGEGEGINEQFF
TGCAGTGCTAGAGGGGAGGGGGAGGGGATCAATGAGCAGTTCTTC